Presented here are 9 T cell receptor beta chains from one specimen sequenced in a study of blood T cell repertoires in COVID-19. Here immunoSEQ multiplex PCR was the method, and the copy in TCRdb shows in-frame clones only, minus some. The sample holds fewer than 300,000 clones, 88% seen once. Source material: peripheral blood. The receptors were sampled from a woman aged 30 to 39 with acute or convalescent COVID-19.

This clone occurred once. V usage is TRBV5-6 and J usage is TRBJ1-2; 8 bases align to TRBD1. Per the germline V gene, CDR1 is SGHDT and CDR2 is YYEEEE. Trimming cost V 4 bases and J 6 bases; bases outside gene matches: 5. The length of the CDR3 is 13 residues. CDR3: CASSLTGVDGYTF. As DNA, the CDR3 is TGTGCCAGCAGCCTGACAGGGGTAGATGGCTACACCTTC.

The rearrangement joins TRBV7-6 to TRBJ2-1, with a weak D call TRBD2 (5 bases). CDR1 SGHVS and CDR2 FNYEAQ come from the germline V gene. The CDR3 has 13 residues. Trimming cost V 4 bases and J 5 bases, with 9 bases left between them. The CDR3 sequence is CASSSTRDNEQFF. The CDR3 region has the DNA TGTGCCAGCAGCTCAACTAGGGACAATGAGCAGTTCTTC.

The chain carries TRBV19 and TRBJ2-7; D possibly corresponds to TRBD2 (5 bases). CDR3 length: 13 residues. Per the germline V gene, CDR1 is LNHDA and CDR2 is SQIVND (reference sequence). V lost 3 bases and J 2 bases, leaving 8 bases between the germline ends. The CDR3 loop reads CASSIGVPYEQYF. In nucleotides, the CDR3 is TGTGCCAGTAGTATCGGGGTTCCCTACGAGCAGTACTTC. The complete variable domain, with remaining parts taken from reference TRBV19 and TRBJ2-7, reads DGGITQSPKYLFRKEGQNVTLSCEQNLNHDAMYWYRQDPGQGLRLIYYSQIVNDFQKGDIAEGYSVSREKKESFPLTVTSAQKNPTAFYLCASSIGVPYEQYFGPGTRLTVT.

This chain connects TRBV7-9 to TRBJ2-2; 8 bases match TRBD1. This CDR3 contains 13 residues. Germline CDR1 reads SEHNR; CDR2 reads FQNEAQ (reference sequence). CDR3 region: CVSRGRNTGELFF. CDR3 in DNA: TGTGTATCCAGGGGGCGGAACACCGGGGAGCTGTTTTTT.

This chain connects TRBV7-2 to TRBJ2-7; 10 nucleotides line up with TRBD2. With V trimmed by 5 bases and J by 0 bases, 1 base remained unmatched. The CDR3 extends over 14 amino acids. From germline, CDR1 is SGHTA and CDR2 FQGNSA. The chain's CDR3 is CASSPSGSSYEQYF. For the CDR3, the DNA is TGTGCCAGCAGCCCTAGCGGGAGCTCCTACGAGCAGTACTTC.

In the case of this clone: At one of its ends the junction is not consistent with the germline gene, which may arise from a read error. The CDR3 DNA reads TGTGCCAGCAGCCCAGACACGACTAGTGAGCGGTTCTTC. Amino acids: CASSPDTTSERFF. The V and J genes are TRBV7-3 and TRBJ2-1; possible D gene TRBD2, 6 bases. This CDR3 spans 13 amino acids. Germline V lookup: CDR1 SGHTA, CDR2 FQGTGA. The full variable domain, with the rest looked up from reference TRBV7-3 and TRBJ2-1, is GAGVSQTPSNKVTEKGKYVELRCDPISGHTALYWYRQSLGQGPEFLIYFQGTGAADDSGLPNDRFFAVRPEGSVSTLKIQRTERGDSAVYLCASSPDTTSERFFGPGTRLTVL.

This chain links TRBV10-3 with TRBJ1-6; the D gene is possibly TRBD1 (5 bases). V was cut by 4 bases and J by 2 bases, with 9 bases left in between. The CDR3 has 15 amino acids. The germline V gene encodes CDR1 ENHRY and CDR2 SYGVKD. This CDR3 reads CAISVTQAYNSPLHF. The CDR3 DNA reads TGTGCCATCAGTGTAACACAGGCCTATAATTCACCCCTCCACTTT.

This clone occurred once. The chain employs TRBV9 and TRBJ1-2, with D hard to call. The CDR3 is 13 residues long. Trimming stripped 0 bases from V and 9 bases from J, with 12 bases between. Germline V gene sequence: CDR1 SGDLS, CDR2 YYNGEE. The CDR3 bases are TGTGCCAGCAGCGTAGGTGGAGCTTTTCGCTACACCTTC. The encoded protein is CASSVGGAFRYTF.

The V and J genes are TRBV9 and TRBJ2-3; 10 positions match TRBD2. V was clipped by 0 bases and J by 4 bases; unmatched bases: 8. The CDR3 extends over 17 amino acids. CDR1 SGDLS and CDR2 YYNGEE come from the germline V gene. CDR3 coding DNA: TGTGCCAGCAGCGTAGCAGGGTCACTAGCGGGATCAGATACGCAGTATTTT. As protein: CASSVAGSLAGSDTQYF.